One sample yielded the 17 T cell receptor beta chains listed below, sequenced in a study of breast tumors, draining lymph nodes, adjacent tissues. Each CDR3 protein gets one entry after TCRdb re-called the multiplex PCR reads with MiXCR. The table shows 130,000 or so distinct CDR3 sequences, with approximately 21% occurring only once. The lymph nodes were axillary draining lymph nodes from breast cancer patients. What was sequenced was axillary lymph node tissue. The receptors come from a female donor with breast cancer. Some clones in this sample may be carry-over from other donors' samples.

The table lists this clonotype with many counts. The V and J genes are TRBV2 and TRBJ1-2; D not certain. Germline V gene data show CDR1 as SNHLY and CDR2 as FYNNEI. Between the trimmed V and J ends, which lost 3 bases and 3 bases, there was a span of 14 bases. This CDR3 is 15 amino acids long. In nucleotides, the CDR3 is TGTGCCAGCAGTGATCTTCGAGGGAATGACTATGGCTACACCTTC. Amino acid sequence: CASSDLRGNDYGYTF. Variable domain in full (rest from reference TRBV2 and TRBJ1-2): EPEVTQTPSHQVTQMGQEVILRCVPISNHLYFYWYRQILGQKVEFLVSFYNNEISEKSEIFDDQFSVERPDGSNFTLKIRSTKLEDSAMYFCASSDLRGNDYGYTFGSGTRLTVV.

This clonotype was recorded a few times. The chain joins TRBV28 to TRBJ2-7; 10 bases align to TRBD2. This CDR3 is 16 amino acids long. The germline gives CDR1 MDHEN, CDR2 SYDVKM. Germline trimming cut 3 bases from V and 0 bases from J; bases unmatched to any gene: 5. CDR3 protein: CASSFGAGGSSYEQYF. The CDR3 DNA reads TGTGCCAGCAGTTTCGGAGCGGGGGGGAGCTCCTACGAGCAGTACTTC.

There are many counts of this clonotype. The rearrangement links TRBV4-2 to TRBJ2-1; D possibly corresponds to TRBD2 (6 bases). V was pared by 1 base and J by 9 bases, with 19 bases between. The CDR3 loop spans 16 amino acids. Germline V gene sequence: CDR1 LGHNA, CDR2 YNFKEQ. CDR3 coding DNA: TGTGCCAGCAGCCAAGCGGAGGGTATGCCCCGGGGTGAGCAGTTCTTC. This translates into CASSQAEGMPRGEQFF.

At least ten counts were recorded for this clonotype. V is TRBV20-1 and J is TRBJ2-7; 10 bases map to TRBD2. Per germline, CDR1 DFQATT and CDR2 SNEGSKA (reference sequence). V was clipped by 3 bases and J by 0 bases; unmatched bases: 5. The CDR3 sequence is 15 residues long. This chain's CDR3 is CSASTSGVISYEQYF. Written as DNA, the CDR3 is TGCAGTGCTAGCACTAGCGGGGTGATCTCCTACGAGCAGTACTTC.

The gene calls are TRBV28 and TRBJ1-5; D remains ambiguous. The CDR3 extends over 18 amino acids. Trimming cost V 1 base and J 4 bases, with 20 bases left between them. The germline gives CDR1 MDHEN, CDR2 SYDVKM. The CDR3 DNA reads TGTGCCAGCAGTTTATACCATTCAATTGACTCTCAGAATCAGCCCCAGCATTTT. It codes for CASSLYHSIDSQNQPQHF.

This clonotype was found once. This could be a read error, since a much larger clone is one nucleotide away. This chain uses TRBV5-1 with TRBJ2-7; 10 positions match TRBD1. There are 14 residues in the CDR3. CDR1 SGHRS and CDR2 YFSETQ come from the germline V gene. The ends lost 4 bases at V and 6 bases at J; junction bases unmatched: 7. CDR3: CASSIGQGECEQYF. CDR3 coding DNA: TGCGCCAGCAGCATCGGACAGGGGGAGTGCGAGCAGTACTTC.

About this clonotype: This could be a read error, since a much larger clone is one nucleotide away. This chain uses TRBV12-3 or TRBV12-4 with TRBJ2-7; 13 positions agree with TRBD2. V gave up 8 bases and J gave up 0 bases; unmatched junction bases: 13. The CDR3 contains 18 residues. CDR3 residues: CASGHGLAGVGSSYEQYF. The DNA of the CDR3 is TGTGCCAGCGGCCACGGACTAGCGGGAGTGGGGAGCTCCTACGAGCAGTACTTC.

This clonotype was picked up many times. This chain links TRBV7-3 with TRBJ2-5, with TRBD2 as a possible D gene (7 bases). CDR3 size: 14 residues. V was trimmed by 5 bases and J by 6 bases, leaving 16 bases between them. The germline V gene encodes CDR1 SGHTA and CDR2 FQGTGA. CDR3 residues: CASSPGRGHKTQYF. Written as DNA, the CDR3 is TGTGCCAGCAGCCCCGGGCGGGGGCACAAGACCCAGTACTTC.

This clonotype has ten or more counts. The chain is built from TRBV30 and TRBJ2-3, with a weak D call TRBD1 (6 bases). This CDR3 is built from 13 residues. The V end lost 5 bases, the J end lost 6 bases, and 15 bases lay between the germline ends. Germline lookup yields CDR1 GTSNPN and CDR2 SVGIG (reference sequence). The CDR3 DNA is TGTGCCTGGGGGGGCTATAGGGCGGATACGCAGTATTTT. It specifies CAWGGYRADTQYF. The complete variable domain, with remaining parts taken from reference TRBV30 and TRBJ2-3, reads SQTIHQWPATLVQPVGSPLSLECTVEGTSNPNLYWYRQAAGRGLQLLFYSVGIGQISSEVPQNLSASRPQDRQFILSSKKLLLSDSGFYLCAWGGYRADTQYFGPGTRLTVL.

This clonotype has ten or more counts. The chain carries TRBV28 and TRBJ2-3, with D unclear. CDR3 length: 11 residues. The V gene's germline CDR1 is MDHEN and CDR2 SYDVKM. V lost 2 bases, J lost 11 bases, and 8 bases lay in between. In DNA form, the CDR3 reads TGTGCCAGCAGTTTACTCGGAAAGCAGTATTTT. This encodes CASSLLGKQYF.

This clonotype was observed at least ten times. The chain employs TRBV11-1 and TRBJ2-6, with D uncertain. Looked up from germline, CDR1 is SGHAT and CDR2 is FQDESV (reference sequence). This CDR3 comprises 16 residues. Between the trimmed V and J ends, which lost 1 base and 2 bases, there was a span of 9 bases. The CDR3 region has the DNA TGTGCCAGCAGCTTAGGTGTCCGGACTGGGGCCAACGTCCTGACTTTC. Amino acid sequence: CASSLGVRTGANVLTF.

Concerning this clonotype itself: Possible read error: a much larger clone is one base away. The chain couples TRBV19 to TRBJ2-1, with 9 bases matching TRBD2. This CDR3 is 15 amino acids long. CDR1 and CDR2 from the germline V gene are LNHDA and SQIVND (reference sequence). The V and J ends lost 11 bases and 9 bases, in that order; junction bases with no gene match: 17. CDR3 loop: CAATGASGKGSEQFF. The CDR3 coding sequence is TGTGCCGCCACGGGGGCTAGCGGGAAGGGCAGTGAGCAGTTCTTC.

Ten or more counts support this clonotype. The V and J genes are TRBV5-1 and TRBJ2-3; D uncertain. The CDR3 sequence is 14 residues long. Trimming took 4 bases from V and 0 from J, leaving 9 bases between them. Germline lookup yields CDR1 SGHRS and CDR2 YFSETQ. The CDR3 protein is CASSPATSTDTQYF. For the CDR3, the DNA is TGCGCCAGCAGCCCGGCCACAAGCACAGATACGCAGTATTTT.

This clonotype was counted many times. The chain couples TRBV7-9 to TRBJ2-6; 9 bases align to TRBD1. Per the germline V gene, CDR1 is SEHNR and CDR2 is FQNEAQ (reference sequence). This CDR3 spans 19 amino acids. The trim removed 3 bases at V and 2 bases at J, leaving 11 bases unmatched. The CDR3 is CASSFSRDRALAGANVLTF. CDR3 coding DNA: TGTGCCAGCAGCTTTAGCCGGGACAGGGCTTTGGCTGGGGCCAACGTCCTGACTTTC.

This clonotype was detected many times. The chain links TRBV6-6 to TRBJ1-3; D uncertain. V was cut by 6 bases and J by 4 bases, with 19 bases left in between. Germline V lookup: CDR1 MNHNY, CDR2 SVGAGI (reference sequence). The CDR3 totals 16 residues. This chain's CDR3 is CASRSTFDSWGNTIYF. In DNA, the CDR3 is TGTGCCAGCAGGTCCACCTTCGACTCATGGGGAAACACCATATATTTT.

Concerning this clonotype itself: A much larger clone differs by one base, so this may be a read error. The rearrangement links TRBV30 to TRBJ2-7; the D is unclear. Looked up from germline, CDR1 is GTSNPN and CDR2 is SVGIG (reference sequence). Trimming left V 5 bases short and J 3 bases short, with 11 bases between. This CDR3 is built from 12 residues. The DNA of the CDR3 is TGTGCCTGGTGTGGAATGGGCTACGAGCAGTACTTC. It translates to CAWCGMGYEQYF.

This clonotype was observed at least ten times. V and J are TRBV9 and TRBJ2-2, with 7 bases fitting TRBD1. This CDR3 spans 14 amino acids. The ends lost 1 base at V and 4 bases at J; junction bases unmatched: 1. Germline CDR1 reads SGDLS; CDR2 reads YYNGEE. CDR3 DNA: TGTGCCAGCAGCGTATCAGGGGGCACCGGGGAGCTGTTTTTT. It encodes CASSVSGGTGELFF.